Below are 13 T cell receptor beta chains sequenced from a single sample in a study of CD4 T cell repertoires in COVID-19. Generated by immunoSEQ multiplex PCR, the TCRdb table keeps only in-frame clones and is missing some. Among about 75,000 clones listed, roughly 80% were seen once. The source was CD4+ T cells from peripheral blood, collected after recovery from COVID-19. These receptors originate from a human donor who had COVID-19.

This chain links TRBV5-1 with TRBJ2-3, with 9 bases matching TRBD1. There are 14 residues in the CDR3. V lost 7 bases to trimming and J lost 5 bases; unmatched junction nucleotides: 8. CDR1 is SGHRS and CDR2 is YFSETQ in the germline V gene. CDR3: CASGRDRVGDTQYF. In DNA, the CDR3 is TGCGCCAGCGGCCGGGACAGGGTGGGAGATACGCAGTATTTT.

This chain links TRBV28 with TRBJ1-5, with D perhaps matching TRBD1 (5 bases). CDR1 is MDHEN, CDR2 SYDVKM, per germline. The V gene lost 4 bases and the J gene lost 3 bases, with 13 bases spanning the gap. The CDR3 length is 15 residues. The CDR3 region has the DNA TGTGCCAGCAGTTACCGGGACGGAGTCAATCAGCCCCAGCATTTT. Translation: CASSYRDGVNQPQHF.

Comments on this clone: In the same sample, other DNA sequences code for this CDR3. The chain uses TRBV7-2 and TRBJ2-2; D unclear. Germline loops: CDR1 SGHTA, CDR2 FQGNSA. The length of the CDR3 is 14 residues. The V and J ends lost 2 bases and 1 base respectively, with 5 bases between them. The CDR3 bases are TGTGCCAGCAGCTTATACAGGAACACCGGGGAGCTGTTTTTT. Its protein is CASSLYRNTGELFF.

This chain links TRBV14 with TRBJ2-7, with D possibly being TRBD1 (5 bases). Germline CDR1 and CDR2: SGHDN and FVKESK. The V and J ends lost 1 base and 7 bases respectively, with 5 bases between them. This CDR3 region has 11 residues. This CDR3 is CASSQGTEQYF. CDR3 DNA sequence: TGTGCCAGCAGCCAAGGGACAGAGCAGTACTTC. The full variable domain, in which reference TRBV14 and TRBJ2-7 provide the parts outside the CDR3, is EAGVTQFPSHSVIEKGQTVTLRCDPISGHDNLYWYRRVMGKEIKFLLHFVKESKQDESGMPNNRFLAERTGGTYSTLKVQPAELEDSGVYFCASSQGTEQYFGPGTRLTVT.

The chain carries TRBV2 and TRBJ2-2; 7 nucleotides agree with TRBD2. This CDR3 has 16 residues. Trimming cost V 6 bases and J 4 bases; bases outside gene matches: 11. Per the germline V gene, CDR1 is SNHLY and CDR2 is FYNNEI. The CDR3 DNA reads TGTGCCAGCAGCCGGACTAGGCCTGATAGCACCGGGGAGCTGTTTTTT. Translation: CASSRTRPDSTGELFF.

This chain links TRBV11-2 with TRBJ2-1; 9 bases are a match to TRBD2. Germline-derived CDR1 and CDR2 are SGHAT and FQNNGV. J was trimmed by 4 bases and V by 4 bases; bases with no gene match: 2. This CDR3 region has 14 residues. The CDR3 region is CASSYSGRYNEQFF. The CDR3 bases are TGTGCCAGCAGCTATAGCGGGAGATACAATGAGCAGTTCTTC.

This clone was recorded a few times. The J gene is TRBJ1-1, the V gene TRBV6-5; D remains unclear. The germline V gene encodes CDR1 MNHEY and CDR2 SVGAGI. This CDR3 comprises 12 residues. V was shortened by 6 bases and J by 7 bases, with 12 bases between the two germline ends. Here the CDR3 DNA reads TGTGCCAGCAGGACTGGACGGATTGAAGCTTTCTTT. This sequence encodes CASRTGRIEAFF.

This chain uses TRBV5-5 with TRBJ1-6; D may be TRBD1 (5 bases). This CDR3 contains 17 residues. V lost 4 bases to trimming and J lost 0 bases, with 14 bases between them. Germline CDR1 is SGHKS and CDR2 is YYEKEE (reference sequence). CDR3 nucleotide sequence: TGTGCCAGCAGCCTGGGGCTGGTTAACTCCTATAATTCACCCCTCCACTTT. Amino acids: CASSLGLVNSYNSPLHF.

The gene calls are TRBV28 and TRBJ2-4, with D possibly TRBD2 on 5 matching bases. The CDR3 contains 13 residues. Trimming left V 6 bases short and J 9 bases short, with 15 bases between. Germline lookup yields CDR1 MDHEN and CDR2 SYDVKM. CDR3 sequence (DNA): TGTGCCAGCAGAGACACTCGTCGGGGCATTCAGTACTTC. As protein: CASRDTRRGIQYF.

Only one count was recorded for this clone. This chain joins TRBV7-3 and TRBJ1-2; no firm D call. V lost 5 bases and J lost 4, with 11 bases in between. The germline V gene has CDR1 SGHTA and CDR2 FQGTGA. This CDR3 contains 13 residues. The CDR3: CASSADGIYGYTF. Here the CDR3 DNA reads TGTGCCAGCAGCGCTGACGGGATCTATGGCTACACCTTC. Full variable domain (outside the CDR3, taken from reference TRBV7-3 and TRBJ1-2): GAGVSQTPSNKVTEKGKYVELRCDPISGHTALYWYRQSLGQGPEFLIYFQGTGAADDSGLPNDRFFAVRPEGSVSTLKIQRTERGDSAVYLCASSADGIYGYTFGSGTRLTVV.

V and J are TRBV19 and TRBJ2-7; 7 bases fit TRBD1. The V gene end was trimmed by 5 bases and the J gene end by 4 bases; junction bases not matched to a gene: 2. CDR3 length equals 12 residues. Per the germline V gene, CDR1 is LNHDA and CDR2 is SQIVND (reference sequence). CDR3: CASSAQGYEQYF. Here the CDR3 DNA reads TGTGCCAGTAGTGCACAGGGGTACGAGCAGTACTTC.

A few counts support this clone. The chain combines TRBV10-3 with TRBJ1-3; 9 positions match TRBD1. V was clipped by 10 bases and J by 5 bases; unmatched bases: 6. Germline lookup yields CDR1 ENHRY and CDR2 SYGVKD. This CDR3 region has 13 residues. The CDR3 DNA reads TGTGCCACCCAGGGACAGGGCCGAAACACCATATATTTT. Translating gives CATQGQGRNTIYF.

The chain joins TRBV19 to TRBJ1-2; tentatively, D is TRBD1 (5 bases). The CDR3 runs 15 residues. The V gene's germline CDR1 is LNHDA and CDR2 SQIVND (reference sequence). The V end was cut by 3 bases, the J end by 8 bases, with 19 bases between. CDR3 residues: CASSIPGRDLGGYTF. In DNA, the CDR3 is TGTGCCAGTAGTATCCCAGGGCGAGATCTTGGCGGCTACACCTTC. Together with reference TRBV19 and TRBJ1-2, the CDR3 gives the full variable domain: DGGITQSPKYLFRKEGQNVTLSCEQNLNHDAMYWYRQDPGQGLRLIYYSQIVNDFQKGDIAEGYSVSREKKESFPLTVTSAQKNPTAFYLCASSIPGRDLGGYTFGSGTRLTVV.